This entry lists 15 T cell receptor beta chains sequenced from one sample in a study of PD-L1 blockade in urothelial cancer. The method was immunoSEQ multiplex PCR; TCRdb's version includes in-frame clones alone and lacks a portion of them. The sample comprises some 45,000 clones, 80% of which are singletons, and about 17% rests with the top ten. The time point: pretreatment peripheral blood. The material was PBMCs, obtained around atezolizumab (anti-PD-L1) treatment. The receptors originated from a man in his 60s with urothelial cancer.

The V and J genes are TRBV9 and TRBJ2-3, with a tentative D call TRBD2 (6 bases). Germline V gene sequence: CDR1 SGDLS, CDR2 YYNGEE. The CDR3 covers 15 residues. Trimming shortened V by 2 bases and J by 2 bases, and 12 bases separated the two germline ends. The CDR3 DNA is TGTGCCAGCAGCGTGGCTAGCGCCTTCACAGATACGCAGTATTTT. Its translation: CASSVASAFTDTQYF. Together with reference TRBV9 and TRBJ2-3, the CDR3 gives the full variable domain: DSGVTQTPKHLITATGQRVTLRCSPRSGDLSVYWYQQSLDQGLQFLIQYYNGEERAKGNILERFSAQQFPDLHSELNLSSLELGDSALYFCASSVASAFTDTQYFGPGTRLTVL.

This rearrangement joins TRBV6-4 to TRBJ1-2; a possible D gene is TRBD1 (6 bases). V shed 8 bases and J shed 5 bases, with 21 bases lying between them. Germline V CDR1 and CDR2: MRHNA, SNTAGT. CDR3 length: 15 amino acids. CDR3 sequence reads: CASAEAGDGYYGYTF. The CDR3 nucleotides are TGTGCCAGCGCTGAGGCAGGGGATGGTTATTATGGCTACACCTTC.

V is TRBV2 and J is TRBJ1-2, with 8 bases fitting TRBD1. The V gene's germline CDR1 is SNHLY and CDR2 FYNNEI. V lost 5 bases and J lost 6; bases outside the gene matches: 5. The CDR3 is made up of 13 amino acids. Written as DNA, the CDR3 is TGTGCCAGCAGTCTAGACAGGGGTAATGGCTACACCTTC. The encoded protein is CASSLDRGNGYTF.

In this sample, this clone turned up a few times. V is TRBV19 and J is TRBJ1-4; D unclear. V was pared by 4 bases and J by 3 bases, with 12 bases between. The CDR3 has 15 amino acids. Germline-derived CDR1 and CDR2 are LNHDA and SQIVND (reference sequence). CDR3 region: CASSKVSAANEKLFF. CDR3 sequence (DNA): TGTGCCAGTAGTAAAGTGTCGGCGGCTAATGAAAAACTGTTTTTT.

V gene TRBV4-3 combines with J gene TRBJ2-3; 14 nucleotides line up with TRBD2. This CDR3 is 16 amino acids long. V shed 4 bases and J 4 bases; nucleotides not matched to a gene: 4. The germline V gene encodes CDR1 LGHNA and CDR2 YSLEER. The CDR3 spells CASSPGTSGSADTQYF. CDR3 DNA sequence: TGCGCCAGCAGCCCTGGGACTAGCGGGAGTGCAGATACGCAGTATTTT.

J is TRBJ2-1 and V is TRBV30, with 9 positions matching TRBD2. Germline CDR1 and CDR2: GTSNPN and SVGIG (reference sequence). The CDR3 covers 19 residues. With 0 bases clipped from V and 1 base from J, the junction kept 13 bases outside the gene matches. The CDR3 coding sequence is TGTGCCTGGAGTGTTGTTTTAGAGCTAGCGGGACTGTCCTACAATGAGCAGTTCTTC. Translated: CAWSVVLELAGLSYNEQFF.

The CDR3 here is CASSVVREGNEQFF. The CDR3 coding sequence is TGTGCCAGCAGCGTAGTGCGGGAGGGTAATGAGCAGTTCTTC. The chain is built from TRBV9 and TRBJ2-1, with TRBD2 matching 9 bases. CDR3 size: 14 residues. The germline gives CDR1 SGDLS, CDR2 YYNGEE. The V and J ends lost 0 bases and 7 bases, in that order; junction bases with no gene match: 2.

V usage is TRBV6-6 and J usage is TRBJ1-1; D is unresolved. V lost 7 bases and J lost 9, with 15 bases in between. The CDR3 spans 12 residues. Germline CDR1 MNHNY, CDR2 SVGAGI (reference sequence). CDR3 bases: TGTGCCAGCAAGGAGGGTGAAGAGAAAGCTTTCTTT. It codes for CASKEGEEKAFF.

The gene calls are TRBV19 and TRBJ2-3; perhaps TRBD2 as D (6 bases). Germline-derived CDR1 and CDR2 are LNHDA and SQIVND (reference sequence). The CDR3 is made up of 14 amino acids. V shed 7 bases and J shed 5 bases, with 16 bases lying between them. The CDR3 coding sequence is TGTGCCAGTACCCTCTCGGGGGTGAAAGATACGCAGTATTTT. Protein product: CASTLSGVKDTQYF.

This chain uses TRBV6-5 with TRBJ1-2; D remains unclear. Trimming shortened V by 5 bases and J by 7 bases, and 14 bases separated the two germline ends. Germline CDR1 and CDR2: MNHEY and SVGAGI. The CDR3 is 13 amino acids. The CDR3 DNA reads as TGTGCCAGCAGTGCGATCGGGGATTCTGGCTACACCTTC. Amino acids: CASSAIGDSGYTF.

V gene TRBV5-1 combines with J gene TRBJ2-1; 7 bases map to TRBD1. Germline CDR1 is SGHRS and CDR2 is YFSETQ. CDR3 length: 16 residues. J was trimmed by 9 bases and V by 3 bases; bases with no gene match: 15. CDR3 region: CASSSQGSLGTSEQFF. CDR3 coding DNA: TGCGCCAGCAGCTCACAGGGGTCCCTAGGAACTAGTGAGCAGTTCTTC.

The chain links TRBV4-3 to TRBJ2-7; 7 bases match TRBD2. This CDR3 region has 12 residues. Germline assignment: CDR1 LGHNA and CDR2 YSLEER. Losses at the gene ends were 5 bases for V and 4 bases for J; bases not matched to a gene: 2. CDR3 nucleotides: TGCGCCAGCAGCATGGGGGGGTACGAGCAGTACTTC. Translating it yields CASSMGGYEQYF.

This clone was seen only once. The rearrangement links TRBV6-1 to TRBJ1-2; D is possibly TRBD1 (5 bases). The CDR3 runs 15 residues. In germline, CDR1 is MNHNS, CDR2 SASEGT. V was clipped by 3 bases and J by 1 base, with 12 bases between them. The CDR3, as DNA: TGTGCCAGCAGTGACCAGGGAAGAAGTAACTATGGCTACACCTTC. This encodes CASSDQGRSNYGYTF.

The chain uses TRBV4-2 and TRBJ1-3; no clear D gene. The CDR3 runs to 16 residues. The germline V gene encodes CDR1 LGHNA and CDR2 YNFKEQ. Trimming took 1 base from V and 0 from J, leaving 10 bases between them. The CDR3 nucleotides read TGTGCCAGCAGCCAAGCCCGGGATCACTCTGGAAACACCATATATTTT. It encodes CASSQARDHSGNTIYF.

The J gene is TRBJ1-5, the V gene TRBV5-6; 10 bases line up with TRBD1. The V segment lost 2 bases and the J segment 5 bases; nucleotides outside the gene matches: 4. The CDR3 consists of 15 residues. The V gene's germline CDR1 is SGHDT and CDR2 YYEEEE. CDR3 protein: CASSLMGTGDQPQHF. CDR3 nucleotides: TGTGCCAGCAGCTTAATGGGGACAGGGGATCAGCCCCAGCATTTT.